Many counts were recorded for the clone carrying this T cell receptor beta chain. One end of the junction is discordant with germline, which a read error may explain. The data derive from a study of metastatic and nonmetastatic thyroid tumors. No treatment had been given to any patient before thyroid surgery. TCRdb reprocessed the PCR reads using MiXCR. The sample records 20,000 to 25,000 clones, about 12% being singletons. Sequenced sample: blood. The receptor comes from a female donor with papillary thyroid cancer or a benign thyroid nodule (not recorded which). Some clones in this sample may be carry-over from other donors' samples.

The CDR3 DNA reads TGTGCTAGCAGCCCAGTGGGGGGGGAGACCCAGTACTTC. It codes for CASSPVGGETQYF. The V gene is TRBV7-7, the J gene TRBJ2-5; 7 bases are shared with TRBD2. Germline-derived CDR1 and CDR2 are SSHAT and FNYEAQ (reference sequence). CDR3 length equals 13 residues.